A selection of T cell receptor beta chains follows, all from one sample in a study of blood T cells in healthy people across ages. TCRdb called the 5' RACE reads again in MiXCR, with one record for every CDR3 protein. The data contain roughly 700,000 distinct CDR3 sequences, 32% of them singletons. Sequenced input: blood. These receptor sequences come from a woman of 80 years or more in good health. Each CDR3 is given with its conserved first and last residue. D genes are given only for firm matches. Rows may omit the clone size; those that give it use once, few, many or a size class.

.	many	TRBV25-1	TRBJ2-5	CASSGDTGGETQYF	TGTGCCAGCAGCGGGGACACCGGAGGGGAGACCCAGTACTTC
.	many	TRBV7-9	TRBJ2-3	CASSGGTDTQYF	TGTGCCAGCAGCGGGGGCACAGATACGCAGTATTTT
TRBD1	.	TRBV9	TRBJ2-7	CASSPLGQGVGEQYF	TGTGCCAGCAGCCCCCTTGGGCAGGGGGTGGGCGAGCAGTACTTC
TRBD1	many	TRBV20-1	TRBJ2-5	CSATQGTEQETQYF	TGCAGTGCCACCCAAGGGACAGAGCAAGAGACCCAGTACTTC
.	.	TRBV7-2	TRBJ1-6	CASKFWDNSPLHF	TGTGCCAGCAAATTCTGGGATAATTCACCCCTCCACTTT
.	once	TRBV5-1	TRBJ1-3	CASSLGIDSGNTIYF	TGCGCCAGCAGCTTGGGAATCGACTCTGGAAACACCATATATTTT
.	.	TRBV4-2	TRBJ2-7	CASSWGLYEQYF	TGTGCCAGCAGCTGGGGGCTTTACGAGCAGTACTTC
.	.	TRBV28	TRBJ2-7	CASSFGSEASLIYEQYF	TGTGCCAGCAGTTTCGGTTCGGAGGCTAGCCTTATTTACGAGCAGTACTTC
TRBD1	many	TRBV20-1	TRBJ1-2	CSAASDRGGGYTF	TGCAGTGCTGCCTCCGACAGGGGCGGTGGCTACACCTTC
.	.	TRBV15	TRBJ1-5	CATSLEGYQPQHF	TGTGCCACCAGCCTTGAGGGCTATCAGCCCCAGCATTTT
.	.	TRBV18	TRBJ2-5	CASSSPGAAQETQYF	TGTGCCAGCTCTTCCCCCGGAGCAGCTCAAGAGACCCAGTACTTC
.	many	TRBV6-1	TRBJ2-5	CASRPYQETQYF	TGTGCCAGCCGTCCGTACCAAGAGACCCAGTACTTC
.	many	TRBV15	TRBJ2-1	CATSRDRLLEQFF	TGTGCCACCAGCAGAGACCGCCTTCTTGAGCAGTTCTTC
.	.	TRBV14	TRBJ1-1	CASSQDVGRLNTEAFF	TGTGCCAGCAGCCAAGATGTAGGACGGCTGAACACTGAAGCTTTCTTT
.	.	TRBV5-1	TRBJ1-4	CASSLEGGTNEKLFF	TGCGCCAGCAGCTTGGAGGGAGGAACTAATGAAAAACTGTTTTTT
.	few	TRBV2	TRBJ1-2	CASSEVPYGYTF	TGTGCCAGCAGTGAGGTACCCTATGGCTACACCTTC
TRBD1	many	TRBV7-2	TRBJ1-5	CASSPNIWDRVNQPQHF	TGTGCCAGCAGCCCCAACATTTGGGACAGGGTTAATCAGCCCCAGCATTTT
TRBD2	many	TRBV20-1	TRBJ2-3	CSAIPAGLAGGSTDTQYF	TGCAGTGCTATTCCGGCTGGGCTAGCGGGGGGAAGCACAGATACGCAGTATTTT
.	.	TRBV7-9	TRBJ2-2	CASSSERAPGELFF	TGTGCCAGCAGCTCCGAGAGGGCCCCCGGGGAGCTGTTTTTT
TRBD1	.	TRBV7-2	TRBJ1-3	CASSSEWGRGGNTIYF	TGTGCCAGCAGCTCCGAGTGGGGCAGGGGGGGAAACACCATATATTTT
TRBD2	.	TRBV25-1	TRBJ2-2	CASSEYGGGTGELFF	TGTGCCAGCAGTGAATATGGGGGGGGCACCGGGGAGCTGTTTTTT
.	many	TRBV6-5	TRBJ2-7	CASSQPGGNSYEQYF	TGTGCCAGCAGCCAACCCGGGGGCAACTCCTACGAGCAGTACTTC
.	few	TRBV19	TRBJ2-6	CASSIDEGGSGANVLTF	TGTGCCAGTAGTATAGATGAGGGTGGTTCTGGGGCCAACGTCCTGACTTTC
.	many	TRBV5-5	TRBJ1-2	CASSSSSPQAGGYTF	TGTGCCAGCAGCTCATCGAGCCCACAGGCCGGTGGCTACACCTTC
.	.	TRBV11-1	TRBJ2-3	CASSFTGVSTDTQYF	TGTGCCAGCAGCTTTACCGGGGTGAGCACAGATACGCAGTATTTT
.	few	TRBV20-1	TRBJ1-6	CSARGGTYNSPLHF	TGCAGTGCTAGGGGGGGGACCTATAATTCACCCCTCCACTTT
TRBD2	.	TRBV9	TRBJ2-1	CASSVGCGGNYGQFF	TGTGCCAGCAGCGTAGGGTGCGGGGGGAACTATGGGCAGTTCTTC
.	.	TRBV21-1	TRBJ1-5	CASSKTNRLNQPQHF	TGTGCCAGCAGCAAAACGAACAGGTTGAATCAGCCCCAGCATTTT
.	many	TRBV7-2	TRBJ1-2	CASSARSAYGYTF	TGTGCCAGCAGCGCCCGAAGTGCCTATGGCTACACCTTC
.	.	TRBV7-2	TRBJ1-1	CASSLVGVGGAEAFF	TGTGCCAGCAGCTTAGTCGGGGTGGGGGGGGCTGAAGCTTTCTTT
TRBD2	few	TRBV7-2	TRBJ2-3	CASSTGGGVNTQYF	TGTGCCAGCAGCACGGGCGGGGGTGTAAATACGCAGTATTTT
TRBD2	.	TRBV20-1	TRBJ2-5	CSARAGGSQETQYF	TGCAGTGCTAGAGCGGGGGGGTCCCAAGAGACCCAGTACTTC
.	many	TRBV6-6	TRBJ2-5	CASAPRTIFRDWETQYF	TGTGCCAGCGCCCCCCGTACTATCTTCAGGGACTGGGAGACCCAGTACTTC
.	.	TRBV9	TRBJ2-3	CASSINPGDTQYF	TGTGCCAGCAGCATAAATCCTGGCGATACGCAGTATTTT
.	.	TRBV6-5	TRBJ1-1	CATTPHRATEAFF	TGTGCCACCACTCCCCACAGGGCCACTGAAGCTTTCTTT
.	.	TRBV6-5	TRBJ2-3	CASSYASAGGTDTQYF	TGTGCCAGCAGTTATGCGTCCGCTGGGGGCACAGATACGCAGTATTTT